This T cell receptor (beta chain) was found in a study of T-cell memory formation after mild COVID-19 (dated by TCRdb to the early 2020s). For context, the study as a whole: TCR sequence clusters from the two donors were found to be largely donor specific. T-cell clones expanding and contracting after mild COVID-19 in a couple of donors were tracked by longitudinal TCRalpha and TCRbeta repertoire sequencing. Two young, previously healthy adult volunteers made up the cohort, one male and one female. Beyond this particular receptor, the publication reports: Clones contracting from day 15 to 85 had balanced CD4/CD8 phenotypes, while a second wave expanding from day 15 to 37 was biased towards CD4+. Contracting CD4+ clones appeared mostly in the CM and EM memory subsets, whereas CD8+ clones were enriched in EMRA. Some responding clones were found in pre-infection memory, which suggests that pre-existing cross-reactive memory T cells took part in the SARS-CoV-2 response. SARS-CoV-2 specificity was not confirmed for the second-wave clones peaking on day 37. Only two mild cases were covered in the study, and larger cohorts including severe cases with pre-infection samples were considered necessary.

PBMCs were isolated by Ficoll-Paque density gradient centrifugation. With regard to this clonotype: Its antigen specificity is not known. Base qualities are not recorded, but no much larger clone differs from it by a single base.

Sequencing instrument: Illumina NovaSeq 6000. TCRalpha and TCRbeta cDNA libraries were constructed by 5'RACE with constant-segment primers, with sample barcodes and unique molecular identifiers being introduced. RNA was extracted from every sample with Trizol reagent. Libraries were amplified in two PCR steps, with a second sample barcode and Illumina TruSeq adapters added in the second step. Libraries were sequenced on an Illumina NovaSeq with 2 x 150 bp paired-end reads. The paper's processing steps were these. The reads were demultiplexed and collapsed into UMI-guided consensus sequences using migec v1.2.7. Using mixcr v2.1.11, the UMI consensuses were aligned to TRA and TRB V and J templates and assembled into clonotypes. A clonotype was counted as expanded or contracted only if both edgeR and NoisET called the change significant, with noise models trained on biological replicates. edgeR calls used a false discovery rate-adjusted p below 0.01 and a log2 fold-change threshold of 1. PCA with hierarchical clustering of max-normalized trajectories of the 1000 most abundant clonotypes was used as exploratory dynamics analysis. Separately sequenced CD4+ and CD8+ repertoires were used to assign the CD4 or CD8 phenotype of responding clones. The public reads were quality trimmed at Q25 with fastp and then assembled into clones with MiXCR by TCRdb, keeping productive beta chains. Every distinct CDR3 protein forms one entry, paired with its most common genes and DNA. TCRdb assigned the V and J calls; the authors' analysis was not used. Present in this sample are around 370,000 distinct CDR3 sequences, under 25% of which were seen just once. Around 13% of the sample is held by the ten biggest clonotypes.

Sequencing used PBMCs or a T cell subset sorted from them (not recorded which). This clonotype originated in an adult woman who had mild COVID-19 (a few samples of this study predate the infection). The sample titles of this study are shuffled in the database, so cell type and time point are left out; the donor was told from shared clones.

CDR3 sequence: CASSERARGVYEQYF. The sequence in DNA is TGTGCCAGCAGTGAAAGGGCCAGGGGAGTCTACGAGCAGTACTTC. The V gene is TRBV2 and the J gene is TRBJ2-7; TRBD1 could be the D gene, as 6 bases match. V lost 2 bases and J lost 3 bases; the stretch between them is 14 bases long. Reading the germline V gene gives CDR1 SNHLY and CDR2 FYNNEI. The CDR3 sequence holds 15 residues, the cysteine and phenylalanine included. CDR3 DNA is the only sequence kept; it has 45 bases, read in frame from the first base. Here the CDR3 is joined to the reference TRBV2 and TRBJ2-7 genes, and the full variable domain is: EPEVTQTPSHQVTQMGQEVILRCVPISNHLYFYWYRQILGQKVEFLVSFYNNEISEKSEIFDDQFSVERPDGSNFTLKIRSTKLEDSAMYFCASSERARGVYEQYFGPGTRLTVT.